This note documents a single TCR beta chain sequence. Its antigen specificity is not known. Receptor libraries were prepared by the immunoSEQ multiplex PCR assay. A mixture of 60 forward primers for TCR Vbeta segments and 13 reverse primers for TCR Jbeta segments was used in the multiplex PCR. A multiplex PCR assay on genomic DNA amplified the CDR3 region of rearranged TCR beta genes. The Illumina HiSeq System was used to sequence the amplified TCR beta libraries as 87-base-pair reads. For the original study's pipeline: A later analysis counted about 80 million unique TCR beta chains across the 670 or so repertoires, and some 11 million of these chains were shared by at least two donors. Raw reads were error-corrected and collapsed into unique sequences with a nearest-neighbor algorithm that merged closely related sequences to remove PCR and sequencing errors. CDR3 sequences were aligned to IMGT reference sequences to assign V, D and J gene segments. For a sequence to be retained, a match of at least six nucleotides to both a V gene segment and a J gene segment was required. A rearrangement counted as productive if the CDR3 had no stop codons and remained in frame with V and J, and every other rearrangement counted as non-productive. CDR3 was defined according to IMGT convention as the region running from the second conserved V-encoded cysteine to the conserved J-encoded phenylalanine. The earlier analysis of about 610 of the donors excluded sequences that lacked an unambiguous match to a single V gene segment. In an earlier analysis of 587 of the donors, V segments were called functional above 56.7% productive rearrangements and were called segregating when the between-donor standard deviation exceeded 5%. A statistical classification framework was developed to diagnose cytomegalovirus status using the catalog of TCR beta chain sequences. A later analysis assigned V and J genes by comparing TCR nucleotide sequences with IMGT/GENE-DB human TR gene sequences. Using the TCRdist pipeline, a later analysis assigned CDR3 sequences along with most-parsimonious VDJ recombination scenarios. In a later analysis, each TCR beta chain was defined by its CDR3 amino acid sequence together with its V-gene family, and reads without a unique V-gene family were excluded. In a later analysis, 500 to 650 highly shared, low-generation-probability nucleotide sequences were removed to address suspected cross-contamination and a sequencing artifact. In a later analysis, a clonal expansion index was calculated for each public chain from normalized within-repertoire ranks of inferred template counts. In a later analysis, generation probabilities were computed with a VDJ recombination model fitted to out-of-frame rearrangements, and the resulting probabilities were checked against IGoR. In a later analysis, hypergeometric tests were used to score TCR-TCR, TCR-HLA and TCR-CMV co-occurrence, with a repertoire-size bias correction applied to TCR pairs. To estimate false discovery rates, a later analysis permuted the HLA or CMV assignments 20 times. A later analysis grouped co-occurring TCRs with DBSCAN, adding TCRdist sequence similarity when clustering within HLA-allele-positive subsets. Co-occurrence clustering excluded repertoires with fewer than 30,000 or more than 120,000 public chains, plus five with anomalous nucleotide sharing. The table was pulled from immuneACCESS by TCRdb, which kept in-frame rearrangements only. Such tables lose some clones; where checked, under half of the loss comes from unresolved V genes, and the rest has no known cause. V and J calls and clone size are given by that table; D and trimming were obtained from the DNA. The table kept for this sample lists under 75,000 clones. The top ten constitute roughly 2.6% of the sample.

Per the germline V gene, SGHDN is the CDR1 and FVKESK is the CDR2. The CDR3 contains 15 residues, cysteine and phenylalanine counted. The entry retains the CDR3 DNA only, 45 bases that are in frame from base 1. V is pared back by 4 bases and J by 3 bases, with 16 bases lying between the germline termini. The sample is drawn from a study of cytomegalovirus exposure and HLA in healthy donors (dated by TCRdb to the late 2010s). About the full investigation: In an earlier analysis of roughly 500 of the donors, less than 350 Gb of sequence data and just under 120 million unique TCR beta sequences from about 179 million T cells were reported. Roughly 300 gigabases of sequencing data and tens of millions of unique TCR sequences made up an early release that covered 500 to 700 HLA-typed donors. Among the approximately 400 genotyped donors, around 81% belonged to the genetic ancestry cluster associated with self-reported Caucasian donors. The study aimed to test whether signatures of past pathogen exposure could be identified by cataloging public T cell receptors. The T cell repertoires of 666 subjects were profiled by immunosequencing and related to cytomegalovirus serostatus. A separate validation cohort of roughly 110 different subjects was used in addition to the roughly 670-subject first cohort. High-throughput TCR immunosequencing, statistical association of individual TCRs with disease status, and machine learning were combined to predict cytomegalovirus infection status. A later analysis re-examined previously published TCR beta repertoires from just over 650 donors and added high-resolution HLA genotyping to investigate patterns of TCR occurrence. The later analysis used no new phenotypic data to find candidate immune exposures, relying instead on TCR beta sequences and their occurrence across donors. In an earlier analysis of 587 of the donors, high-throughput TCR beta sequencing was used to judge whether each TCR beta V gene segment behaved as functional or pseudogenic. Alongside the repertoire data, information on donor age, sex, ethnicity and CMV serostatus was compiled. A later genetic analysis took genome-wide SNP genotypes for about 65% of the 666 donors and used that subset as a discovery cohort. Every repertoire in the discovery cohort had been generated on one and the same sequencing platform. Class I and class II HLA loci were covered by the typing at four-digit resolution. The number of typed donors differed by locus: about 620-640 for A, B, C, DRB1 and DQB1; 500 to 550 for DQA1; approximately 610 for DPA1; and approximately 450 for DPB1. Roughly five DR-DQ haplotypes were handled as single units for association and clustering because linkage in the cohort was strong. Among over 350 genotyped donors of the cohort, an average of around 240,000 unique TCR beta nucleotide sequences were sequenced per donor, around 20% of them non-productive. Study-wide conclusions, independent of this receptor: A later analysis found that HLA-associated TCR beta chains were more clonally expanded and had lower generation probabilities than equally common non-associated chains. It was suggested by the authors that the approach could potentially be generalized to other disease states and immunological phenotypes. A later analysis found that most CMV-associated TCR beta chains appeared HLA-restricted, with HLA associations seemingly driven largely by CMV exposure. The classifier was reported to diagnose cytomegalovirus status with high specificity and sensitivity in both the original and validation cohorts. An earlier analysis of some 560 of the donors showed that most TCR beta V segments appeared in productive rearrangements either about 87% or about 30% of the time, which broadly matched IMGT annotations. V-gene and J-gene trimming of TCR beta chains was associated with a missense DCLRE1C variant in a later genetic analysis, and the association was replicated in an independent cohort. When HLA alleles, especially DR and DQ, strongly co-occurred, attributing TCR associations to individual alleles was difficult. In this cohort, only TCR beta chains were sequenced, and detectable features were limited by the absence of alpha or paired-chain data. Roughly uniform sequencing depth across donors was assumed in presence/absence analyses, although this assumption may not hold. A later analysis associated 15,000 or so TCR beta sequences with specific HLA alleles at a false discovery rate of 0.05. The only immune exposure information available for the cohort was CMV serostatus. A further reported finding was that TCR beta sequences accurately predicted the HLA-A and HLA-B alleles for most subjects in the first cohort. Most TCR sequences were seen in very few donors, while some public TCRs were found in many individuals. Around 16 rarely observed V segments, including chromosome 9 orphons, were excluded from the earlier analysis of about 500 of the donors because counts were too low. The sequencing pipeline was judged likely to have produced a cluster of highly shared sequence variants as a technical artifact. Because HLA typing was missing for some donors at each locus, association tests included only the typed subset. A later analysis found that TCR association rates varied across HLA loci, with DRB1 alleles showing the most associated TCRs and HLA-C alleles the fewest. Correlated functional status among segregating V segments might reflect linkage disequilibrium, but an unknown experimental factor could not be ruled out. Some IMGT-functional V segments, including TRBV6-2 and TRBV6-3, could not be told apart with the 87-base-pair reads, so those segments were excluded. In the study, around 160 TCR beta chains were listed as associated with cytomegalovirus. Compared with the 666-donor mean, donors in an Asian-associated ancestry cluster had fewer N-insertions in productive TCRs, according to a later genetic analysis. A few of the identified cytomegalovirus-associated TCR beta chains were confirmed in vitro to be specific for cytomegalovirus antigens. In a later analysis, several top co-occurrence clusters were reported to appear linked to parvovirus B19, influenza, CMV and Epstein-Barr virus.

The cohort was made up of several hundred healthy bone marrow donors. At the time of sampling, every cohort member was nominally healthy, though immune exposures that went unrecorded were likely present. The donor tested CMV seropositive and was one of the 289 seropositive cohort members. A peripheral blood sample was provided by each donor, and peripheral blood mononuclear cells were used for TCR beta sequencing. Genomic DNA was extracted from the blood cell samples with the Qiagen DNeasy Blood Extraction Kit. This TCR came from a female donor in good health and CMV-seropositive. The chain is assembled from TRBV14 and TRBJ2-7; possibly the D gene is TRBD1, per 6 matching bases. Sequenced input: PBMCs. The nucleotides are TGTGCCAGCAGCCTCCTTGGGGGCGAGGTCTACGAGCAGTACTTC. Translated, it reads CASSLLGGEVYEQYF.